This TCR beta chain is drawn from a study of spatial heterogeneity in lung cancer. The CDR3 has 16 residues. V dropped 2 bases and J dropped 1 base, with 12 bases sitting between them. Germline assignment: CDR1 MNHEY and CDR2 SVGEGT. The time point: sample taken at primary tumor resection. This clonotype was recorded at least ten times. What it binds is unknown. General study results and limits: Counts that tracked tumor mutation counts were those of expanded intratumoral alpha and beta TCRs.

TCRdb fed the 5' RACE reads into MiXCR, producing one record per CDR3 protein. This sample yields 25,000 to 30,000 distinct CDR3 sequences, of which approximately 7.7% are seen a single time; approximately 24% belongs to the top ten. Source: lung tumor tissue, taken at surgery. The TCR was taken from a male donor with early-stage non-small cell lung cancer. The chain carries TRBV6-2 or TRBV6-3 and TRBJ2-1, with unresolved D. Here the CDR3 reads CASSYGGRSSYNEQFF. For the CDR3, the DNA is TGTGCCAGCAGTTACGGTGGACGGTCATCCTACAATGAGCAGTTCTTC.